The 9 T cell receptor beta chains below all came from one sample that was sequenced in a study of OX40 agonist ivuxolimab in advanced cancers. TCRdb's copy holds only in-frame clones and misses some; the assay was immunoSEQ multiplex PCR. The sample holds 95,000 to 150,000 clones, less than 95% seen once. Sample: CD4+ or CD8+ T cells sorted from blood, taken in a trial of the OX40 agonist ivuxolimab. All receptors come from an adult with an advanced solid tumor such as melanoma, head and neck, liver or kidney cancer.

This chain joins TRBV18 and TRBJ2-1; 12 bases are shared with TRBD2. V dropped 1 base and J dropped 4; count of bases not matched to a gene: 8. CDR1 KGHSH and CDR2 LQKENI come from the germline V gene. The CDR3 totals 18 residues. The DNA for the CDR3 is TGTGCCAGCTCACCACACGAGACTAGCGGGAGTCGGTACAATGAGCAGTTCTTC. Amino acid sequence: CASSPHETSGSRYNEQFF.

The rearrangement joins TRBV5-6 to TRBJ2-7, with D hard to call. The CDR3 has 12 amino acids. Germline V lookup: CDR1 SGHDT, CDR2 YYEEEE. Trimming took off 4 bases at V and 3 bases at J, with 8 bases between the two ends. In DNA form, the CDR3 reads TGTGCCAGCAGCGCTAATAGCTACGAGCAGTACTTC. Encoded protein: CASSANSYEQYF.

DNA for the CDR3: TGTGCCAGCATGGATCCGGGACAGGGTAACTATGGCTACACCTTC. Amino acids: CASMDPGQGNYGYTF. V gene TRBV6-5 combines with J gene TRBJ1-2, with 9 nucleotides matching TRBD1. CDR3 length: 15 amino acids. V lost 7 bases and J lost 1; bases outside the gene matches: 7. CDR1 and CDR2 from the germline V gene are MNHEY and SVGAGI.

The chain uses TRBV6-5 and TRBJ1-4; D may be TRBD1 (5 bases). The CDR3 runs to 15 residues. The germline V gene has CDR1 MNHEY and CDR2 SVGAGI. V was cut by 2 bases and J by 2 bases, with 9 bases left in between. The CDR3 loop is CASSYGAGTNEKLFF. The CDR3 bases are TGTGCCAGCAGTTACGGGGCAGGGACTAATGAAAAACTGTTTTTT.

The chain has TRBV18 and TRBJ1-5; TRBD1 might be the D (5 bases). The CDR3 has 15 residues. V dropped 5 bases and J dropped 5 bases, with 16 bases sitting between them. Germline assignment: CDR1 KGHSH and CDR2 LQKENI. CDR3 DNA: TGTGCCAGCTCAGGGGTGGCGGGGCCTTATCAGCCCCAGCATTTT. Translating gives CASSGVAGPYQPQHF.

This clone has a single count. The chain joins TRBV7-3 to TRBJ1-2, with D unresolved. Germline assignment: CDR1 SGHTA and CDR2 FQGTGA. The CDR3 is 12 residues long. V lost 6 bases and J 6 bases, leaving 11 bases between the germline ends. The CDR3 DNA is TGTGCCAGCAGTTTATGGAGGGATGGCTACACCTTC. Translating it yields CASSLWRDGYTF.

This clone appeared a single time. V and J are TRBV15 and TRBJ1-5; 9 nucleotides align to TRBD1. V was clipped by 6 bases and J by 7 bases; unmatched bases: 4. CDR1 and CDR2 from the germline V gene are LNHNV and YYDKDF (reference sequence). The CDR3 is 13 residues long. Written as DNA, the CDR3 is TGTGCCACCAGTCGGGACAGGGAACAGCCCCAGCATTTT. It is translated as CATSRDREQPQHF.

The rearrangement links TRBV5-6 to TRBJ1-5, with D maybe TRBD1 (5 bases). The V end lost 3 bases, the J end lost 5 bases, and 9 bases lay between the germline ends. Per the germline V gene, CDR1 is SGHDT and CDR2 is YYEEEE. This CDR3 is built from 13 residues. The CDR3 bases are TGTGCCAGCAGCTCCTTAGGGGATCAGCCCCAGCATTTT. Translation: CASSSLGDQPQHF.

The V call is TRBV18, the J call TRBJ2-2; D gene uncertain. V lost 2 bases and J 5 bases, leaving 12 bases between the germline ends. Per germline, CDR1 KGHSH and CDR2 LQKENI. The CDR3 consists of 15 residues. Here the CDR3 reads CASSPGDDGTGELFF. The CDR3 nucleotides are TGTGCCAGCTCACCAGGGGATGATGGTACCGGGGAGCTGTTTTTT.